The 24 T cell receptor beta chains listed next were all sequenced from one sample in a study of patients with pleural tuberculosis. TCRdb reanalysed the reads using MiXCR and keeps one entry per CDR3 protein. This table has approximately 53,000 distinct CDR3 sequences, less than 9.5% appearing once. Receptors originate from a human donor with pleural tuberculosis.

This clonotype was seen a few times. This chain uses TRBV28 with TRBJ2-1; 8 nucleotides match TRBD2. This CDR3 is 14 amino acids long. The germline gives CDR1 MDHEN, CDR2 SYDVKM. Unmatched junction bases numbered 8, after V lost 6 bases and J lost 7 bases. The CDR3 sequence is CASSLGLVANEQFF. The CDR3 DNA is TGTGCCAGCAGCCTGGGACTAGTGGCGAATGAGCAGTTCTTC. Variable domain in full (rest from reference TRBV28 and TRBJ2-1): DVKVTQSSRYLVKRTGEKVFLECVQDMDHENMFWYRQDPGLGLRLIYFSYDVKMKEKGDIPEGYSVSREKKERFSLILESASTNQTSMYLCASSLGLVANEQFFGPGTRLTVL.

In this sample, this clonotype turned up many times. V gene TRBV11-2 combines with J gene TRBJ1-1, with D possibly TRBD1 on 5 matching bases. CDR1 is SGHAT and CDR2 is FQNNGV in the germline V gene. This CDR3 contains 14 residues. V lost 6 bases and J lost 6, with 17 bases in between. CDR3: CASRLGGRVPEAFF. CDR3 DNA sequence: TGTGCCAGCAGGCTTGGGGGGAGGGTCCCTGAAGCTTTCTTT.

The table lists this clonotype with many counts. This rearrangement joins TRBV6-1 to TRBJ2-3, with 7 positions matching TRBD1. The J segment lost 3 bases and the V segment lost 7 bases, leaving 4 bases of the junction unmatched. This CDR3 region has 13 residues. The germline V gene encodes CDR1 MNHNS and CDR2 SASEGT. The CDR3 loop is CASKIQGTDTQYF. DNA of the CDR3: TGTGCCAGCAAGATACAGGGGACAGATACGCAGTATTTT.

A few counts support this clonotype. The CDR3 is CASSWTVGNTIYF. CDR3 sequence (DNA): TGTGCCAGCAGTTGGACAGTAGGAAACACCATATATTTT. The V call is TRBV12-3 or TRBV12-4, the J call TRBJ1-3; TRBD1 is a possible D gene (6 bases). There are 13 residues in the CDR3. The ends were cut back, 4 bases at V and 4 bases at J, with 8 bases in the middle.

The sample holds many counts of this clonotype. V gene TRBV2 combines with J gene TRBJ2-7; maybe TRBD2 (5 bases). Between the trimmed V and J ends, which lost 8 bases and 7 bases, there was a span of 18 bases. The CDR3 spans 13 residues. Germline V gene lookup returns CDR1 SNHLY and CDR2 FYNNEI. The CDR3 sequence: CASVRGSLGEQYF. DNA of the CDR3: TGTGCCAGCGTCCGTGGGAGTCTTGGGGAGCAGTACTTC.

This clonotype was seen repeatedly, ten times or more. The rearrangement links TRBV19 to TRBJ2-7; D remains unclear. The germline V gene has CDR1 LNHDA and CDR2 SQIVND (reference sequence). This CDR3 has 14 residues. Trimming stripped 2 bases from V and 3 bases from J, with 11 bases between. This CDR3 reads CASSIRLIDYEQYF. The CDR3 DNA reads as TGTGCCAGTAGTATACGACTGATAGACTACGAGCAGTACTTC.

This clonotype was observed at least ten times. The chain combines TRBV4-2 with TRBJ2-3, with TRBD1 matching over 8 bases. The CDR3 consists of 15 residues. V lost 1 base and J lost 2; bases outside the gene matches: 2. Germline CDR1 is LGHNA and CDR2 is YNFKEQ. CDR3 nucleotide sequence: TGTGCCAGCAGCCAAGCGGGACAGGCCACAGATACGCAGTATTTT. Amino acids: CASSQAGQATDTQYF.

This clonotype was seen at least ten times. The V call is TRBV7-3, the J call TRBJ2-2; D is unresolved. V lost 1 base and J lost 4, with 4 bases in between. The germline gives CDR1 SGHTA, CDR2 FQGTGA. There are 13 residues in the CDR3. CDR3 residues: CASSLSATGELFF. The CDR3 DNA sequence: TGTGCCAGCAGCTTAAGTGCCACCGGGGAGCTGTTTTTT.

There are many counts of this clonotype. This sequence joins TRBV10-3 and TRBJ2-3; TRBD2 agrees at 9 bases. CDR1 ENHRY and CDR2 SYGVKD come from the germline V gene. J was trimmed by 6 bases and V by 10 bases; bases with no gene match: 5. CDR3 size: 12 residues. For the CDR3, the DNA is TGTGCCACTAGCGGGGTTCGGGATACGCAGTATTTT. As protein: CATSGVRDTQYF.

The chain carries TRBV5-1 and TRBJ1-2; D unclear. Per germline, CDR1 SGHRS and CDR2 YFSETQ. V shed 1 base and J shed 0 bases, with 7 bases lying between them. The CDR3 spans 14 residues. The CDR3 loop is CASSLLEANYGYTF. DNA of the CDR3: TGCGCCAGCAGCTTGCTAGAGGCTAACTATGGCTACACCTTC.

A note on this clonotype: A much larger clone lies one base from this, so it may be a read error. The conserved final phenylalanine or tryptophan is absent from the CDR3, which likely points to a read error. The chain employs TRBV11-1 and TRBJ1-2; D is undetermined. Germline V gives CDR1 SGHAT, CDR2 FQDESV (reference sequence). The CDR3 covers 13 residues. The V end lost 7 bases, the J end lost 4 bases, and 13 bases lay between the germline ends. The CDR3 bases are TGTGCCAGCACCACCTGGCAGATCTATGGCTACACCTTG. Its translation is CASTTWQIYGYTL.

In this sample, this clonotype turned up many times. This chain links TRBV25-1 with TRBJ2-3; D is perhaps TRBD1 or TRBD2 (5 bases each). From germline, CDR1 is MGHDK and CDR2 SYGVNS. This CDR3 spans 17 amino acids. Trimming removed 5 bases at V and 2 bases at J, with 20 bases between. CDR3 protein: CASSPTRDPTFTDTQYF. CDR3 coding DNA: TGTGCCAGCAGTCCCACCCGGGACCCTACTTTCACAGATACGCAGTATTTT.

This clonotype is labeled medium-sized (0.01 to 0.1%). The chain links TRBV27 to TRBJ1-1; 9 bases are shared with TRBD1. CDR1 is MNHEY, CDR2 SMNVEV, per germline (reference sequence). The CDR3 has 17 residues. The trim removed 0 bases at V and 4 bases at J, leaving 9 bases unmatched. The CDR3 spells CASSLSVGQGSSTEAFF. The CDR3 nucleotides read TGTGCCAGCAGTTTATCGGTCGGACAGGGGAGTAGCACTGAAGCTTTCTTT.

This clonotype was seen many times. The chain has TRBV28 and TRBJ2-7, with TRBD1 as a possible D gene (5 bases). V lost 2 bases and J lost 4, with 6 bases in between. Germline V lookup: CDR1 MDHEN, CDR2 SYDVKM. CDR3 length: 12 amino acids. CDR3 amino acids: CASSLRGYEQYF. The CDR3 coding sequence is TGTGCCAGCAGTTTAAGGGGATACGAGCAGTACTTC. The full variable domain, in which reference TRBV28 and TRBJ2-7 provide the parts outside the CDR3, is DVKVTQSSRYLVKRTGEKVFLECVQDMDHENMFWYRQDPGLGLRLIYFSYDVKMKEKGDIPEGYSVSREKKERFSLILESASTNQTSMYLCASSLRGYEQYFGPGTRLTVT.

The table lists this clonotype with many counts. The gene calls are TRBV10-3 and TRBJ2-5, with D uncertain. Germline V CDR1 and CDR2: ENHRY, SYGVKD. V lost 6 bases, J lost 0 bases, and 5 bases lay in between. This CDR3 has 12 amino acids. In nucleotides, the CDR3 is TGTGCCATCAGCTCCGACCAAGAGACCCAGTACTTC. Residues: CAISSDQETQYF.

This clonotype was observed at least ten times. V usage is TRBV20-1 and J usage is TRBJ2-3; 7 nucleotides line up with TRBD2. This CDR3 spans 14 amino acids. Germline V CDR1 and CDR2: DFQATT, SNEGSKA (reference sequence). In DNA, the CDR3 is TGCGGCTGCACTCTCGGGGGGAGCACAGATACGCAGTATTTT. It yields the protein CGCTLGGSTDTQYF.

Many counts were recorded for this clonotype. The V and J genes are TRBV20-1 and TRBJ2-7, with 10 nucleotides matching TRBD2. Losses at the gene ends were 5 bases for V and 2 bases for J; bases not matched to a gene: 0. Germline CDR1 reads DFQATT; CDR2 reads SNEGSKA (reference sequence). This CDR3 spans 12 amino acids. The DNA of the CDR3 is TGCAGTGCTCTAGCGGGGGCCTACGAGCAGTACTTC. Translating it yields CSALAGAYEQYF.

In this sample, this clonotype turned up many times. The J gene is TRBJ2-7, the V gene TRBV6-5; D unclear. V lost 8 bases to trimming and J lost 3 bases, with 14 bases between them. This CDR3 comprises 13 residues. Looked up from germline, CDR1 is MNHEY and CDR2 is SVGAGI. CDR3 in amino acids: CASGLGSNYEQYF. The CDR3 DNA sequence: TGTGCCAGCGGTTTGGGTAGCAACTACGAGCAGTACTTC.

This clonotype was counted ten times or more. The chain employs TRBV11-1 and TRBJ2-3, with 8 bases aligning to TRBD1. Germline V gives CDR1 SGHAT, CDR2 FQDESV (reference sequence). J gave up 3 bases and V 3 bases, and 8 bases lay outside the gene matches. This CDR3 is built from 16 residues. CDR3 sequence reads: CASSFLARGRTDTQYF. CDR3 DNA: TGTGCCAGCAGCTTCTTAGCCAGGGGGCGGACAGATACGCAGTATTTT.

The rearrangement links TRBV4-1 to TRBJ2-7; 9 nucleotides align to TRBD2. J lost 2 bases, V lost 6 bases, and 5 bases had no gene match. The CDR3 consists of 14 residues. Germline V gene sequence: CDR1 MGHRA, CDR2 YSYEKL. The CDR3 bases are TGCGCCAGCAGTCTGACTAGCGGAACCTACGAGCAGTACTTC. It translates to CASSLTSGTYEQYF.

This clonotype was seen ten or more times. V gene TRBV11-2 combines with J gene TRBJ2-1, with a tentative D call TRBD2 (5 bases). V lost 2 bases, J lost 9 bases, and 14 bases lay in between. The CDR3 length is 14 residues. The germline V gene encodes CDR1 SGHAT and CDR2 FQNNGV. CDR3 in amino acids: CASSLRGSGSEQFF. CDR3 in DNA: TGTGCCAGCAGCTTAAGAGGGAGTGGAAGTGAGCAGTTCTTC.

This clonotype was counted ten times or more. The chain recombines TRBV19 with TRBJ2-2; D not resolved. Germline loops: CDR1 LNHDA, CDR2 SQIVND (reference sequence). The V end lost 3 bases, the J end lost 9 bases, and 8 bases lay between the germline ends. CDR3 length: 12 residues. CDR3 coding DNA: TGTGCCAGTAGTATCCCACTACGGGAGCTGTTTTTT. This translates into CASSIPLRELFF.

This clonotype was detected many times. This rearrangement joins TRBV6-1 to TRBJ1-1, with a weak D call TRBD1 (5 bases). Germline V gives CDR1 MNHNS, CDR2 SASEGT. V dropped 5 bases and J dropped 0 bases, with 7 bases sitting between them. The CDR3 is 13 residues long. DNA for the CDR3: TGTGCCAGCAGTAAGGGGATGAACACTGAAGCTTTCTTT. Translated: CASSKGMNTEAFF.

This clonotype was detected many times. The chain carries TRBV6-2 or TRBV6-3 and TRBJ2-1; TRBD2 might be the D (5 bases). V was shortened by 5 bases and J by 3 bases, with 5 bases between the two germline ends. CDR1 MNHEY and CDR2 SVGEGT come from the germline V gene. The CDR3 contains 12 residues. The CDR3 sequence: CASSRDYNEQFF. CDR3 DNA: TGTGCCAGCAGTCGGGACTACAATGAGCAGTTCTTC.